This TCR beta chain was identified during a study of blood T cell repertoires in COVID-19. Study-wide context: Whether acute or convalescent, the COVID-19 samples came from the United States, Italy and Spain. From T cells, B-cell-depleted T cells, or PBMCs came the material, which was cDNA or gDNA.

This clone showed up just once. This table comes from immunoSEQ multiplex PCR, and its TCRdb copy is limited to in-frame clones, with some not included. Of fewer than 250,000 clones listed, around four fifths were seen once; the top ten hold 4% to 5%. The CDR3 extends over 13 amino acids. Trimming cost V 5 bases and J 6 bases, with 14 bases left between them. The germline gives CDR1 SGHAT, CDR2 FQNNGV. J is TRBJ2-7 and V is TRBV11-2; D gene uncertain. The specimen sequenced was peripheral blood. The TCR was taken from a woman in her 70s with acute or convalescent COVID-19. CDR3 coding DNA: TGTGCCAGCAGCCAACTACAACTTGCCGAGCAGTACTTC. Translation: CASSQLQLAEQYF.